Shown below are 3 T cell receptor beta chains from a single sample sequenced in a study of CD8 T cells in Susac syndrome. A quantity of roughly 0.5 to 1 ug RNA underwent reverse transcription using random hexamers. A single record per CDR3 protein comes from TCRdb applying MiXCR to the immunoSEQ multiplex PCR reads. The sample yields almost 450,000 distinct CDR3 sequences, more than 70% seen once. The material sequenced was CD8+ T cells from PBMCs. These TCRs come from a human donor with multiple sclerosis.

The chain recombines TRBV11-2 with TRBJ2-7; D might be TRBD1 or TRBD2, each matching 6 bases. In germline, CDR1 is SGHAT, CDR2 FQNNGV. The CDR3 consists of 16 residues. V was trimmed by 0 bases and J by 1 base, leaving 13 bases between them. This CDR3 reads CASSLDHGGVSYEQYF. The CDR3 DNA sequence: TGTGCCAGCAGCTTAGATCACGGGGGCGTATCCTACGAGCAGTACTTC.

The chain links TRBV4-1 to TRBJ1-2, with D maybe TRBD1 (5 bases). The CDR3 runs to 13 residues. Trimming took 3 bases from V and 7 from J, leaving 12 bases between them. Germline V gene data show CDR1 as MGHRA and CDR2 as YSYEKL. The CDR3 DNA sequence: TGCGCCAGCAGCCAGGTGGGGGAGTCTGGCTACACCTTC. Encoded protein: CASSQVGESGYTF.

This clonotype has just one count. The gene calls are TRBV27 and TRBJ2-1, with 7 bases that match TRBD2. The length of the CDR3 is 20 residues. V shed 5 bases, J shed 7 bases, and the junction held 26 bases outside the gene matches. Germline-derived CDR1 and CDR2 are MNHEY and SMNVEV (reference sequence). CDR3 loop: CASSNPDPPGLAARWNEQFF. In DNA form, the CDR3 reads TGTGCCAGCAGTAACCCCGACCCCCCCGGTCTAGCGGCGAGGTGGAATGAGCAGTTCTTC.